The clone carrying this TCR beta chain was found a few times. The data stem from a study of radiotherapy plus CTLA-4 blockade in lung cancer. Germline loops: CDR1 LNHDA, CDR2 SQIVND (reference sequence). The CDR3 extends over 11 amino acids. Generated by immunoSEQ multiplex PCR, the TCRdb table keeps only in-frame clones and is missing some. The sample lists 45,000 to 60,000 clones; 79% were seen once. Sequences were derived from peripheral blood, sampled from a patient treated with radiotherapy plus ipilimumab. This receptor was taken from a human donor with non-small cell lung cancer who had a complete response to radiotherapy plus ipilimumab. This chain links TRBV19 with TRBJ2-7; D is perhaps TRBD2 (6 bases). Here the CDR3 reads CAAGRIYEQYF. The CDR3 bases are TGTGCTGCGGGACGGATATACGAGCAGTACTTC.